This TCR beta chain derives from a study of graft-versus-host responses after intestinal transplantation. Study-wide background: Induction with anti-thymocyte globulin, then tacrolimus and steroids for roughly three years, was given to all recipients. Study-wide points: The presence of high graft-versus-host to host-versus-graft clonal ratios in allografts characterized patients with graft-donor T cell macrochimerism. Early post-transplant falls in HvG clones accompanied the peak levels of circulating GvH clones. Detection of GvH clones occurred in recipient marrow, and some had their first appearance in ileum or blood.

As concerns this clone: Its antigen is still unknown.

Here immunoSEQ multiplex PCR was the method, and the copy in TCRdb shows in-frame clones only, minus some. This sample has 120,000 or so clones, with just under 95% found just once. The CDR3 contains 15 residues. V dropped 6 bases and J dropped 6; count of bases not matched to a gene: 13. The germline CDR1 and CDR2 sequences are LNHDA and SQIVND (reference sequence). This sequence joins TRBV19 and TRBJ2-7; TRBD1 matches 8 bases. This receptor was obtained from a human donor who received an intestinal transplant. The starting material was unstimulated CD8+ T cells sorted from spleen or lymph node cells, obtained before intestinal transplant. For the CDR3, the DNA is TGTGCCAGTAGCCCTTCCGGGGGACAGGTGAGCGAGCAGTACTTC. Translated, it gives CASSPSGGQVSEQYF.